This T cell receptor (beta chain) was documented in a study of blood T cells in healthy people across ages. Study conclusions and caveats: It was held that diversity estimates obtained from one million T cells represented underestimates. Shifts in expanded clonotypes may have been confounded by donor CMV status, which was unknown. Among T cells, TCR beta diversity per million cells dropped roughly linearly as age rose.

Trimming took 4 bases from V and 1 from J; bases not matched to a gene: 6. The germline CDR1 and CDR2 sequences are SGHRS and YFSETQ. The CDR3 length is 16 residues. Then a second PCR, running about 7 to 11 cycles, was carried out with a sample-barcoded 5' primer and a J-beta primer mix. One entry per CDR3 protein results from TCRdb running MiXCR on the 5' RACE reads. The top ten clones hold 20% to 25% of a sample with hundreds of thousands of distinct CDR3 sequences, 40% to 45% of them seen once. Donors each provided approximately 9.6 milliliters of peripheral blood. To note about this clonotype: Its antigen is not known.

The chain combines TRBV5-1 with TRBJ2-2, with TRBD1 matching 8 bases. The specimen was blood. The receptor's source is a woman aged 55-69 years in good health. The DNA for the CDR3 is TGCGCCAGCAGCCCCCCTGGGACAGGGAACACCGGGGAGCTGTTTTTT. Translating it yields CASSPPGTGNTGELFF. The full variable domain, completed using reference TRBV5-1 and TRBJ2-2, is KAGVTQTPRYLIKTRGQQVTLSCSPISGHRSVSWYQQTPGQGLQFLFEYFSETQRNKGNFPGRFSGRQFSNSRSEMNVSTLELGDSALYLCASSPPGTGNTGELFFGEGSRLTVL.